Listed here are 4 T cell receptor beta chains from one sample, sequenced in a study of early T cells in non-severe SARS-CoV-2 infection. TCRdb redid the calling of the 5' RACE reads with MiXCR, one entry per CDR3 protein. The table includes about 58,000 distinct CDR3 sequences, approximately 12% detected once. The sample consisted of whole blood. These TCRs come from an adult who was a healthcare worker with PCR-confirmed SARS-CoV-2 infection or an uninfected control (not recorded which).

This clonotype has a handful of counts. This CDR3 is CAISETTSGRAYNEQFF. The CDR3 DNA reads as TGTGCCATCAGTGAGACGACTAGCGGGCGAGCCTACAATGAGCAGTTCTTC. J is TRBJ2-1 and V is TRBV10-3; 10 bases line up with TRBD2. The CDR3 covers 17 residues. With V trimmed by 2 bases and J by 2 bases, 6 bases remained unmatched. Germline CDR1 and CDR2: ENHRY and SYGVKD.

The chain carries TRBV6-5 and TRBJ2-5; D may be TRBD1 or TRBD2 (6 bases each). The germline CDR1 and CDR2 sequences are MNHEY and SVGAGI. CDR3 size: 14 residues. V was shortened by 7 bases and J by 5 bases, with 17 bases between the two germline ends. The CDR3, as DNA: TGTGCCAGCACCCCGGGCAGGGGAGGTGAGACCCAGTACTTC. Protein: CASTPGRGGETQYF.

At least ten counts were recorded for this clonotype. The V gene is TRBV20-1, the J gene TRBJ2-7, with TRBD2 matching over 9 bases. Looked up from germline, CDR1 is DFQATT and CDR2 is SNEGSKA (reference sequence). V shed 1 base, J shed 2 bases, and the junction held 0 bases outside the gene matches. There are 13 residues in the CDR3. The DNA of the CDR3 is TGCAGTGCTAGAGGACTAGCGGCCTACGAGCAGTACTTC. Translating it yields CSARGLAAYEQYF.

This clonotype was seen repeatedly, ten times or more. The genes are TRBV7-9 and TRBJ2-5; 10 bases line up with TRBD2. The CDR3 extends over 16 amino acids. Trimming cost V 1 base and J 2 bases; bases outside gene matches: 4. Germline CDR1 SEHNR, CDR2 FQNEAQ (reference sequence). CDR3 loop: CASSLVQRGGQETQYF. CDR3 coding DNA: TGTGCCAGCAGCTTAGTCCAGCGGGGGGGACAAGAGACCCAGTACTTC.